The 18 T cell receptor beta chains given below trace back to one sample, sequenced in a study of blood T cell repertoires in COVID-19. TCRdb's table, derived via immunoSEQ multiplex PCR, lists solely in-frame clones and lacks some. The table lists 330,000 or so clones, more than 75% of them singletons. The sequencing input was PBMCs or T cells enriched from blood (not recorded which). The receptors derive from a man between 35 and 55 years old in a cohort exposed to, infected with or recovered from COVID-19 (not recorded which).

The chain recombines TRBV7-8 with TRBJ1-2; 11 bases fit TRBD1. V was pared by 5 bases and J by 7 bases, with 6 bases of the junction left unmatched. CDR3 length: 14 residues. Germline V gene sequence: CDR1 SGHVS, CDR2 FQNEAQ. This CDR3 reads CASSPTGQGAGYTF. CDR3 DNA: TGTGCCAGCAGCCCTACCGGACAGGGGGCTGGCTACACCTTC.

The chain carries TRBV11-2 and TRBJ2-3; D is uncertain. The V and J ends lost 6 bases and 0 bases respectively, with 10 bases between them. The germline V gene has CDR1 SGHAT and CDR2 FQNNGV. CDR3 length: 14 amino acids. The DNA of the CDR3 is TGTGCCAGCAGTTCGTACTATAGCACAGATACGCAGTATTTT. This encodes CASSSYYSTDTQYF.

This chain uses TRBV7-6 with TRBJ1-3; D unclear. Germline CDR1 and CDR2: SGHVS and FNYEAQ. The CDR3 has 14 residues. The V gene lost 1 base and the J gene lost 0 bases, with 4 bases spanning the gap. This CDR3 is CASSLGNSGNTIYF. CDR3 coding DNA: TGTGCCAGCAGCTTAGGTAACTCTGGAAACACCATATATTTT.

The chain is built from TRBV5-5 and TRBJ1-2; D is uncertain. This CDR3 comprises 13 residues. Germline V lookup: CDR1 SGHKS, CDR2 YYEKEE (reference sequence). The ends were cut back, 0 bases at V and 8 bases at J, with 11 bases in the middle. DNA for the CDR3: TGTGCCAGCAGCTTGGTCCGGGGAGGAGGCTACACCTTC. Amino acid sequence: CASSLVRGGGYTF. Full variable domain (outside the CDR3, taken from reference TRBV5-5 and TRBJ1-2): DAGVTQSPTHLIKTRGQQVTLRCSPISGHKSVSWYQQVLGQGPQFIFQYYEKEERGRGNFPDRFSARQFPNYSSELNVNALLLGDSALYLCASSLVRGGGYTFGSGTRLTVV.

The V and J genes are TRBV10-3 and TRBJ2-1; 10 bases fit TRBD2. The V gene end was trimmed by 8 bases and the J gene end by 5 bases; junction bases not matched to a gene: 9. The CDR3 consists of 15 residues. Per germline, CDR1 ENHRY and CDR2 SYGVKD. CDR3: CAIAPGLAFNNEQFF. The CDR3 nucleotides are TGTGCCATCGCTCCGGGACTAGCGTTTAACAATGAGCAGTTCTTC.

This clone was observed a single time. J is TRBJ2-6 and V is TRBV9; D may be TRBD1 (6 bases). The CDR3 totals 15 residues. Germline values: CDR1 SGDLS, CDR2 YYNGEE. V lost 3 bases to trimming and J lost 1 base, with 8 bases between them. The DNA for the CDR3 is TGTGCCAGCAGCGGGACAGCATCTGGGGCCAACGTCCTGACTTTC. Its protein product is CASSGTASGANVLTF.

V and J are TRBV3-1 (or the pseudogene TRBV3-2) and TRBJ2-3; 9 positions match TRBD1. CDR1 is LGHDT and CDR2 is YNNKEL in the germline V gene (reference sequence). The CDR3 has 15 residues. V trimming: 5 bases; J trimming: 2 bases; junction bases outside the gene matches: 5. Here the CDR3 reads CASSVDRGTTDTQYF. CDR3 in DNA: TGTGCCAGCAGCGTCGACAGGGGGACCACAGATACGCAGTATTTT.

The chain has TRBV2 and TRBJ2-2; TRBD1 matches 12 bases. Germline CDR1 SNHLY, CDR2 FYNNEI. The junction had 5 bases not matched to a gene; V was cut back by 4 bases and J by 8 bases. The CDR3 loop spans 15 amino acids. The CDR3, as DNA: TGTGCCAGCAGTGCCGGGACAGGGGGCCGTGGGGAGCTGTTTTTT. It translates to CASSAGTGGRGELFF. Full variable domain (outside the CDR3, taken from reference TRBV2 and TRBJ2-2): EPEVTQTPSHQVTQMGQEVILRCVPISNHLYFYWYRQILGQKVEFLVSFYNNEISEKSEIFDDQFSVERPDGSNFTLKIRSTKLEDSAMYFCASSAGTGGRGELFFGEGSRLTVL.

The chain employs TRBV6-5 and TRBJ2-7, with TRBD2 matching 8 bases. The V segment lost 5 bases and the J segment 3 bases; nucleotides outside the gene matches: 9. The CDR3 totals 15 residues. Germline V gene lookup returns CDR1 MNHEY and CDR2 SVGAGI. For the CDR3, the DNA is TGTGCCAGCAGTCAAAAACCGAGCGGGAGCTACGAGCAGTACTTC. Its translation is CASSQKPSGSYEQYF.

The rearrangement links TRBV27 to TRBJ2-2, with 8 bases fitting TRBD1. After removal of 6 bases from V and 5 bases from J, the junction contained 5 bases not matched to a gene. Germline loops: CDR1 MNHEY, CDR2 SMNVEV (reference sequence). CDR3 length equals 14 residues. CDR3 DNA sequence: TGTGCCAGCAGGAGGACAGGGCTAACCGGGGAGCTGTTTTTT. Residues: CASRRTGLTGELFF.

The chain employs TRBV28 and TRBJ1-2; D is unresolved. V lost 10 bases to trimming and J lost 0 bases, with 6 bases between them. This CDR3 spans 11 amino acids. Germline CDR1 is MDHEN and CDR2 is SYDVKM. The CDR3: CAILANYGYTF. Here the CDR3 DNA reads TGTGCCATCCTCGCTAACTATGGCTACACCTTC.

The V and J genes are TRBV10-3 and TRBJ1-1; 8 positions agree with TRBD1. V lost 6 bases to trimming and J lost 5 bases; unmatched junction nucleotides: 8. Germline V gene data show CDR1 as ENHRY and CDR2 as SYGVKD. This CDR3 comprises 14 residues. The CDR3 bases are TGTGCCATCAGCCAGGGACAGGAGGGAACTGAAGCTTTCTTT. Translating gives CAISQGQEGTEAFF.

The rearrangement uses TRBV18 and TRBJ1-2; D is unresolved. The germline V and J ends were trimmed by 2 bases and 3 bases, with 10 bases remaining between them. The CDR3 extends over 14 amino acids. Germline CDR1 KGHSH, CDR2 LQKENI. DNA for the CDR3: TGTGCCAGCTCACCAACAGAGGAGGACTATGGCTACACCTTC. Translating it yields CASSPTEEDYGYTF.

The chain carries TRBV5-1 and TRBJ2-7; 9 bases agree with TRBD1. CDR1 SGHRS and CDR2 YFSETQ come from the germline V gene. The CDR3 sequence is 15 residues long. Unmatched junction bases numbered 11, after V lost 5 bases and J lost 5 bases. The CDR3 DNA is TGCGCCAGCAGGGCCACCGGGACAGGGTTTAACGAGCAGTACTTC. This encodes CASRATGTGFNEQYF.

This chain links TRBV28 with TRBJ1-2, with D unresolved. The germline V and J ends were trimmed by 2 bases and 7 bases, with 14 bases remaining between them. Germline values: CDR1 MDHEN, CDR2 SYDVKM. The CDR3 extends over 14 amino acids. The CDR3 region is CASSLPPGLSGYTF. Written as DNA, the CDR3 is TGTGCCAGCAGTTTACCCCCGGGTTTGAGTGGCTACACCTTC.

This clone was detected only once. The CDR3 DNA reads as TGTGCCAGCTCACGTTGGGGGGGAAACTCCTACGAGCAGTACTTC. Amino acids: CASSRWGGNSYEQYF. V usage is TRBV18 and J usage is TRBJ2-7, with 7 positions matching TRBD2. The germline V gene encodes CDR1 KGHSH and CDR2 LQKENI. The CDR3 totals 15 residues. After removal of 4 bases from V and 0 bases from J, the junction contained 6 bases not matched to a gene.

This chain links TRBV19 with TRBJ2-1, with TRBD2 identical over 14 bases. This CDR3 has 17 amino acids. Looked up from germline, CDR1 is LNHDA and CDR2 is SQIVND (reference sequence). V was pared by 6 bases and J by 0 bases, with 4 bases of the junction left unmatched. In DNA, the CDR3 is TGTGCCAGTAGCAAGACTAGCGGGAGGGGCTCCTACAATGAGCAGTTCTTC. Its protein is CASSKTSGRGSYNEQFF.

The V call is TRBV15, the J call TRBJ1-2; D is perhaps TRBD1 (6 bases). In germline, CDR1 is LNHNV, CDR2 YYDKDF (reference sequence). The CDR3 length is 12 residues. Deletions cut 6 bases from V and 14 bases from J, with 19 bases between. The CDR3 here is CATSPSGGPATF. In DNA, the CDR3 is TGTGCCACCAGTCCATCCGGGGGGCCCGCTACCTTC.